These T cell receptor beta chains were read from a single sample in a study of cytomegalovirus exposure and HLA in healthy donors. Sequenced by immunoSEQ multiplex PCR; TCRdb stores in-frame clones only, minus some. The sample shows 130,000 or so clones, 75% to 90% of them seen only once. The sample consisted of PBMCs. The receptors stem from a woman between 50 and 59 years old in good health and CMV-seropositive. Each CDR3 is given with its conserved first and last residue. A D gene is named only where the DNA matches it firmly. Part of the rows lack a size; the others show once, few, many or a class for expanded clones.

J gene: TRBJ1-6
clone size: -
V gene: TRBV10-3
D gene: TRBD1
CDR3 DNA: TGTGCCATCAGTGAGTCTGGGGGGACAGCGCCAAATTCACCCCTCCACTTT
CDR3 protein: CAISESGGTAPNSPLHF

J gene: TRBJ2-3
clone size: -
V gene: TRBV7-2
D gene: TRBD2
CDR3 DNA: TGTGCCAGCAGCTCCGGGGGGGCTGGAGCGCAGTATTTT
CDR3 protein: CASSSGGAGAQYF

J gene: TRBJ2-2
clone size: -
V gene: TRBV29-1
D gene: TRBD2
CDR3 DNA: TGCAGCGTTGTCGGGACTAGCGGGAGGTCCACCGGGGAGCTGTTTTTT
CDR3 protein: CSVVGTSGRSTGELFF

J gene: TRBJ2-7
clone size: -
V gene: TRBV4-1
D gene: TRBD1
CDR3 DNA: TGCGCCAGCAGCCAAGATCTAGCGCAGGGACAGGGGAACGAGCAGTACTTC
CDR3 protein: CASSQDLAQGQGNEQYF

J gene: TRBJ1-1
clone size: -
V gene: TRBV27
D gene: TRBD1
CDR3 DNA: TGTGCCAGTACCCCAGGGGGGACAGGGGGCGCCCAGGGGAACACTGAAGCTTTCTTT
CDR3 protein: CASTPGGTGGAQGNTEAFF

J gene: TRBJ1-4
clone size: -
V gene: TRBV6-1
D gene: -
CDR3 DNA: TGTGCCAGCAGTGACATTCAGGGAGGGGTTGAAAAACTGTTTTTT
CDR3 protein: CASSDIQGGVEKLFF

J gene: TRBJ2-3
clone size: -
V gene: TRBV30
D gene: -
CDR3 DNA: TGTGCCTGGAGCCTGGGGGGGCCGAGCACAGATACGCAGTATTTT
CDR3 protein: CAWSLGGPSTDTQYF

J gene: TRBJ2-2
clone size: -
V gene: TRBV7-9
D gene: -
CDR3 DNA: TGTGCCAGCAGTCATGAGACAGAGCTAGACACCGGGGAGCTGTTTTTT
CDR3 protein: CASSHETELDTGELFF

J gene: TRBJ1-1
clone size: once
V gene: TRBV13
D gene: -
CDR3 DNA: TGTGCCAGCAGCGAAGTCGGGGTAGGAGGGGCCCACACTGAAGCTTTCTTT
CDR3 protein: CASSEVGVGGAHTEAFF

J gene: TRBJ2-4
clone size: -
V gene: TRBV7-3
D gene: TRBD1
CDR3 DNA: TGTGCCAGCAGCCCTGGACAGGGGTTAATTCAGTACTTC
CDR3 protein: CASSPGQGLIQYF

J gene: TRBJ2-7
clone size: -
V gene: TRBV7-9
D gene: -
CDR3 DNA: TGTGCCAGCAGCTTTACAGAGCCTTCCTACGAGCAGTACTTC
CDR3 protein: CASSFTEPSYEQYF

J gene: TRBJ1-5
clone size: -
V gene: TRBV2
D gene: -
CDR3 DNA: TGTGCCAGCAGTACAGGCAATCAGCCCCAGCATTTT
CDR3 protein: CASSTGNQPQHF

J gene: TRBJ2-5
clone size: -
V gene: TRBV9
D gene: TRBD2
CDR3 DNA: TGTGCCAGCAGTCCAACCTGGGGGAGGGCCGGAGAGACCCAGTACTTC
CDR3 protein: CASSPTWGRAGETQYF

J gene: TRBJ2-1
clone size: -
V gene: TRBV6-6
D gene: TRBD1
CDR3 DNA: TGTGCCAGCAGACTCCAGGGGGCTAATGAGCAGTTCTTC
CDR3 protein: CASRLQGANEQFF

J gene: TRBJ1-5
clone size: -
V gene: TRBV30
D gene: -
CDR3 DNA: TGTGCCTGGAGTGAACAGGGCAATCAGCCCCAGCATTTT
CDR3 protein: CAWSEQGNQPQHF

J gene: TRBJ1-2
clone size: -
V gene: TRBV7-8
D gene: -
CDR3 DNA: TGTGCCAGCAGCCCATTGCGGTCATATGGCTACACCTTC
CDR3 protein: CASSPLRSYGYTF

J gene: TRBJ2-7
clone size: few
V gene: TRBV18
D gene: TRBD1
CDR3 DNA: TGTGCCAGCTCCTCAGGGGGACAAACGGGTGACGAGCAGTACTTC
CDR3 protein: CASSSGGQTGDEQYF

J gene: TRBJ1-1
clone size: once
V gene: TRBV7-6
D gene: -
CDR3 DNA: TGTGCCAGCAGCCATGCAGGGGCCCGGAACACTGAAGCTTTCTTT
CDR3 protein: CASSHAGARNTEAFF

J gene: TRBJ1-1
clone size: -
V gene: TRBV18
D gene: -
CDR3 DNA: TGTGCCAGCTCGGGTTACACAGGGCGAGGGAACACTGAAGCTTTCTTT
CDR3 protein: CASSGYTGRGNTEAFF

J gene: TRBJ2-5
clone size: -
V gene: TRBV4-3
D gene: -
CDR3 DNA: TGCGCCAGCAGCCAAGGGCCCACGGCGGGGTTGGAGACCCAGTACTTC
CDR3 protein: CASSQGPTAGLETQYF

J gene: TRBJ1-5
clone size: -
V gene: TRBV7-3
D gene: -
CDR3 DNA: TGTGCCAGCAGCTTAAGTCAGGATCAGCCCCAGCATTTT
CDR3 protein: CASSLSQDQPQHF

J gene: TRBJ2-7
clone size: -
V gene: TRBV30
D gene: -
CDR3 DNA: TGTGCCTGGAGTATAGGGGGGGGATACTCCTACGAGCAGTACTTC
CDR3 protein: CAWSIGGGYSYEQYF

J gene: TRBJ1-2
clone size: -
V gene: TRBV21-1
D gene: -
CDR3 DNA: TGTGCCAGCAGCAAAGCTGGACACCCTCCGGGTGGCTATGGCTACACCTTC
CDR3 protein: CASSKAGHPPGGYGYTF

J gene: TRBJ1-3
clone size: once
V gene: TRBV18
D gene: -
CDR3 DNA: TGTGCCAGCTCACCACTTACGACAGCAACTGGAAACACCATATATTTT
CDR3 protein: CASSPLTTATGNTIYF

J gene: TRBJ1-5
clone size: -
V gene: TRBV27
D gene: -
CDR3 DNA: TGTGCCAGCAGTTCCGAGGAGCATCAGCCCCAGCATTTT
CDR3 protein: CASSSEEHQPQHF

J gene: TRBJ2-7
clone size: once
V gene: TRBV4-2
D gene: TRBD1
CDR3 DNA: TGTGCCAGCAGCCAAGCGGGACAGGGGGCCTACGAGCAGTACTTC
CDR3 protein: CASSQAGQGAYEQYF

J gene: TRBJ2-7
clone size: -
V gene: TRBV6-5
D gene: -
CDR3 DNA: TGTGCCAGCAGTTACTCGGCTCCGGGTACCCACGAGCAGTACTTC
CDR3 protein: CASSYSAPGTHEQYF

J gene: TRBJ2-7
clone size: -
V gene: TRBV19
D gene: TRBD2
CDR3 DNA: TGTGCCAGTAGTATAACTAGCGGGAGTATGAGCGAGCAGTACTTC
CDR3 protein: CASSITSGSMSEQYF

J gene: TRBJ2-7
clone size: once
V gene: TRBV5-1
D gene: TRBD2
CDR3 DNA: TGCGCCAGCAGCCCTGGACTAGCGGGAGTTCCCTACGAGCAGTACTTC
CDR3 protein: CASSPGLAGVPYEQYF

J gene: TRBJ2-3
clone size: -
V gene: TRBV29-1
D gene: -
CDR3 DNA: TGCAGCGTTGAAAAGGCGGCGTACACAGATACGCAGTATTTT
CDR3 protein: CSVEKAAYTDTQYF

J gene: TRBJ1-5
clone size: -
V gene: TRBV15
D gene: -
CDR3 DNA: TGTGCCACCAGCAGAAGACCAGCGCGGCCCCAGCATTTT
CDR3 protein: CATSRRPARPQHF

J gene: TRBJ2-7
clone size: -
V gene: TRBV18
D gene: -
CDR3 DNA: TGTGCCAGCTCACCACCCGGCCAGGGGTTCCCCTACGAGCAGTACTTC
CDR3 protein: CASSPPGQGFPYEQYF

J gene: TRBJ1-1
clone size: -
V gene: TRBV2
D gene: -
CDR3 DNA: TGTGCCAGCAGTGAAACTCGGTCGGCTGAAGCTTTCTTT
CDR3 protein: CASSETRSAEAFF